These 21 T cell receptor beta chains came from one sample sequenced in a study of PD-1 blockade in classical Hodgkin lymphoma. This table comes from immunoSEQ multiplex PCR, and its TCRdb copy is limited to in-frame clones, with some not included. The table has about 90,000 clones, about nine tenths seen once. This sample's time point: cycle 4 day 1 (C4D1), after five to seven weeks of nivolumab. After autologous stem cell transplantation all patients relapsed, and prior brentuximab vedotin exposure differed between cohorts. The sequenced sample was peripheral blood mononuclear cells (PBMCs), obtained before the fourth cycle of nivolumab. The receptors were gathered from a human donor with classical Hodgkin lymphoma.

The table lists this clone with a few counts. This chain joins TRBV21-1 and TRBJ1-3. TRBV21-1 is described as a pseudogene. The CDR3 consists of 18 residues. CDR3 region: CASSKAVLGRGPGNTIYF. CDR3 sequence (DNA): TGTGCCAGCAGCAAAGCCGTCCTCGGTCGGGGGCCGGGAAACACCATATATTTT.

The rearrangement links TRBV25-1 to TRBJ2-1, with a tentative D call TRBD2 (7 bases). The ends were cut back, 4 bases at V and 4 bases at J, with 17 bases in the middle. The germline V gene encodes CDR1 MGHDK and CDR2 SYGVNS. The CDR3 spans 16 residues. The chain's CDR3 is CASSGWGGGTYNEQFF. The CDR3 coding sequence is TGTGCCAGCAGTGGGTGGGGCGGGGGCACTTACAATGAGCAGTTCTTC.

The CDR3 nucleotides are TGTGCCTGGAGTTTCAGCACAGATACGCAGTATTTT. Its protein is CAWSFSTDTQYF. The chain joins TRBV30 to TRBJ2-3, with D hard to call. Looked up from germline, CDR1 is GTSNPN and CDR2 is SVGIG (reference sequence). With 2 bases removed from V and 0 bases from J, the gap between germline ends came to 3 bases. This CDR3 is built from 12 residues.

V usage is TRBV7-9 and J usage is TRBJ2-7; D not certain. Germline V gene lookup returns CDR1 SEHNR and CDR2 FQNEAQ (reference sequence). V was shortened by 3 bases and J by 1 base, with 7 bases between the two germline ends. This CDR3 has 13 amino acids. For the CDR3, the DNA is TGTGCCAGCAGCTTTCCGACTTCCTACGAGCAGTACTTC. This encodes CASSFPTSYEQYF.

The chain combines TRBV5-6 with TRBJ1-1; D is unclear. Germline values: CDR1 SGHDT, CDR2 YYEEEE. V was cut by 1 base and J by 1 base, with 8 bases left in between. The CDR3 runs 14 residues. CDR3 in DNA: TGTGCCAGCAGCTTGACTACAGAGAACACTGAAGCTTTCTTT. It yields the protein CASSLTTENTEAFF.

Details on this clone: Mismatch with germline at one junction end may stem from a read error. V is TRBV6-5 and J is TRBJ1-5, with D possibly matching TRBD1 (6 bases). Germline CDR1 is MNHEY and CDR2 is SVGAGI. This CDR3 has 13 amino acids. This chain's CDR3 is CASTYREYQPQHF. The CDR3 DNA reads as TGTGCCAGCACTTACAGGGAATATCAGCCCCAGCATTTT.

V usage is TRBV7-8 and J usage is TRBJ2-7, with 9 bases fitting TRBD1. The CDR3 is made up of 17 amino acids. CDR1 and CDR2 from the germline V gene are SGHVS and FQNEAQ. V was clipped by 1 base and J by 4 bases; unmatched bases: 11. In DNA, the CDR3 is TGTGCCAGCAGCTTAGTGGTAGCCGGGACAGGGATGTACGAGCAGTACTTC. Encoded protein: CASSLVVAGTGMYEQYF.

CDR3 loop: CASSLVRGAYEQYF. CDR3 DNA: TGCGCCAGCAGCTTGGTGCGAGGGGCCTACGAGCAGTACTTC. The J gene is TRBJ2-7, the V gene TRBV5-1, with D possibly being TRBD1 or TRBD2 (5 bases each). With 0 bases removed from V and 2 bases from J, the gap between germline ends came to 9 bases. This CDR3 has 14 residues. Per the germline V gene, CDR1 is SGHRS and CDR2 is YFSETQ.

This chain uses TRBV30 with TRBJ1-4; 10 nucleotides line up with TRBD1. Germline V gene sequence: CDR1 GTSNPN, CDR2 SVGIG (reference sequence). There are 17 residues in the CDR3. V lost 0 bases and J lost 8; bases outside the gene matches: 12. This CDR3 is CAWSVLLGTGVREKLFF. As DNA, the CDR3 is TGTGCCTGGAGTGTACTATTGGGGACAGGGGTTCGGGAAAAACTGTTTTTT.

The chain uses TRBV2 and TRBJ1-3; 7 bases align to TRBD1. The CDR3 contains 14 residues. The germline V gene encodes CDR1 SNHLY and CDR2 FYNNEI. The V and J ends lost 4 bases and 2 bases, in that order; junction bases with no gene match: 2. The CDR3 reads CASSVTGAGNTIYF. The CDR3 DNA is TGTGCCAGCAGTGTAACAGGGGCTGGAAACACCATATATTTT. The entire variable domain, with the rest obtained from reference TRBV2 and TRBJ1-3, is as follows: EPEVTQTPSHQVTQMGQEVILRCVPISNHLYFYWYRQILGQKVEFLVSFYNNEISEKSEIFDDQFSVERPDGSNFTLKIRSTKLEDSAMYFCASSVTGAGNTIYFGEGSWLTVV.

This CDR3 reads CASSPTSGSTDTQYF. CDR3 nucleotide sequence: TGTGCCAGCAGCCCTACCTCAGGATCCACAGATACGCAGTATTTT. This sequence joins TRBV7-9 and TRBJ2-3; D unclear. The CDR3 is 15 residues long. Germline V CDR1 and CDR2: SEHNR, FQNEAQ (reference sequence). The V gene lost 5 bases and the J gene lost 2 bases, with 14 bases spanning the gap.

CDR3 protein: CASSLALSGAFF. As DNA, the CDR3 is TGTGCCAGCAGCTTGGCTCTATCGGGAGCTTTCTTT. This chain uses TRBV5-6 with TRBJ1-1, with D uncertain. This CDR3 spans 12 amino acids. V was clipped by 0 bases and J by 10 bases, with 10 bases between them. The germline gives CDR1 SGHDT, CDR2 YYEEEE.

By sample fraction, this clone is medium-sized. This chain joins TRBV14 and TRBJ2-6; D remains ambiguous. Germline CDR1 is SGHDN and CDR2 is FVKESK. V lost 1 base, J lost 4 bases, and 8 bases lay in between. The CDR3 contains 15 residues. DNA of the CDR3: TGTGCCAGCAGCCAAGGTTGGAGCGGGGCCAACGTCCTGACTTTC. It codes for CASSQGWSGANVLTF.

The CDR3 DNA sequence: TGCAGCGGGGGTACAACTAATGAAAAACTGTTTTTT. It yields the protein CSGGTTNEKLFF. The chain carries TRBV29-1 and TRBJ1-4; D unresolved. With 7 bases removed from V and 0 bases from J, the gap between germline ends came to 6 bases. This CDR3 is built from 12 residues. Germline CDR1 SQVTM, CDR2 ANQGSEA.

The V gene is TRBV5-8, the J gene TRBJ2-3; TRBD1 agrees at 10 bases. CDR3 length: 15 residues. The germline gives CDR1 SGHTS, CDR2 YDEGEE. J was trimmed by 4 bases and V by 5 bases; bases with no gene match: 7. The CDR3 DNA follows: TGTGCCAGCAGACTAACCGGGACAGGGGCAGATACGCAGTATTTT. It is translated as CASRLTGTGADTQYF.

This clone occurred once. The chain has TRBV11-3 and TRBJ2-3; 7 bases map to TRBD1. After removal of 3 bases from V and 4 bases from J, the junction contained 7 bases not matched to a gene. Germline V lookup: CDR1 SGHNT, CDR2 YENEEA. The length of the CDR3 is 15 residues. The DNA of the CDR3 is TGTGCCAGCAGCTTCGGACAGGTTGGTGCAGATACGCAGTATTTT. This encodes CASSFGQVGADTQYF. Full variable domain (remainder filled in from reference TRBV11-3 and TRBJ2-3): EAGVVQSPRYKIIEKKQPVAFWCNPISGHNTLYWYLQNLGQGPELLIRYENEEAVDDSQLPKDRFSAERLKGVDSTLKIQPAELGDSAVYLCASSFGQVGADTQYFGPGTRLTVL.

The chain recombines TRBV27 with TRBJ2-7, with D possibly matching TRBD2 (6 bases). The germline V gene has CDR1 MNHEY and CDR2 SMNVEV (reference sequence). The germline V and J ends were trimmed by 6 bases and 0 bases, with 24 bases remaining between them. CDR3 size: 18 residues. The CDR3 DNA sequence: TGTGCCAGCAGAACCGGGAGAGGGTCCAAACACTTCTCCTACGAGCAGTACTTC. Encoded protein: CASRTGRGSKHFSYEQYF.

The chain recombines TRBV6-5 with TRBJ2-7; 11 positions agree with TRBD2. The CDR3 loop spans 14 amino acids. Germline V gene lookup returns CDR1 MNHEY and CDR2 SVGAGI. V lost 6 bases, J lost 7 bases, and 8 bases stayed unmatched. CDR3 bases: TGTGCCAGCAGAACTACTAGCGGGGGTGGAGAGCAGTACTTC. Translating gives CASRTTSGGGEQYF.

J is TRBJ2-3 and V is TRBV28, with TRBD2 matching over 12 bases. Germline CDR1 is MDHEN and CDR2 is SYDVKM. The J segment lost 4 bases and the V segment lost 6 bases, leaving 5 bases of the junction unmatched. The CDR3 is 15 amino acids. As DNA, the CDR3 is TGTGCCAGCAGCATGACTAGCGGGGGCTCAGATACGCAGTATTTT. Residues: CASSMTSGGSDTQYF.

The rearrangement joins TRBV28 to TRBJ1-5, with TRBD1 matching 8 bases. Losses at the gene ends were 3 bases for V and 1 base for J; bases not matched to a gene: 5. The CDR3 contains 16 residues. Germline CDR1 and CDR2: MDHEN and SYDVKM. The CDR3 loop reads CASSFRGPGSNQPQHF. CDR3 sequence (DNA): TGTGCCAGCAGTTTCAGGGGGCCTGGCAGCAATCAGCCCCAGCATTTT. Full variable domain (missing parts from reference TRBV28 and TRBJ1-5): DVKVTQSSRYLVKRTGEKVFLECVQDMDHENMFWYRQDPGLGLRLIYFSYDVKMKEKGDIPEGYSVSREKKERFSLILESASTNQTSMYLCASSFRGPGSNQPQHFGDGTRLSIL.

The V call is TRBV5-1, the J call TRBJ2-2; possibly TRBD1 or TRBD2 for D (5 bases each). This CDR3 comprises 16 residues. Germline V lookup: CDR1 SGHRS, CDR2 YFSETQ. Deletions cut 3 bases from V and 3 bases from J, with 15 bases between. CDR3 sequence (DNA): TGCGCCAGCAGCTCCTACACGGGACGGCACACCGGGGAGCTGTTTTTT. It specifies CASSSYTGRHTGELFF.